Presented here are 10 T cell receptor beta chains from one specimen sequenced in a study of post-analysis software for immune sequencing data. General observations from the study: There were four or five TRBV segments more frequent in patients than controls, and TRBV5-6, TRBV5-1 and TRBV20-1 were among them.

Incorporated into the TCR beta cDNA libraries were unique molecular identifiers, which served to reduce PCR and sequencing biases. TCRdb passed the PCR reads through MiXCR, listing each CDR3 protein once. The data show 500,000 to 600,000 distinct CDR3 sequences, with about 40% seen just once and over 1.5% held by the top ten. Which antigens these TCRs recognize remains unknown. Sequencing was done on a sample of blood. The receptors shown here come from a girl aged 5-17 years with multiple sclerosis.

The V gene is TRBV7-2, the J gene TRBJ1-6, with no clear D. V gave up 9 bases and J gave up 7 bases, with 22 bases separating them. Germline V gene sequence: CDR1 SGHTA, CDR2 FQGNSA. This CDR3 is 16 amino acids long. The CDR3 spells CASQAYLIGPNSPLHF. CDR3 bases: TGTGCCAGTCAAGCTTACCTCATAGGACCAAATTCACCCCTCCACTTT.

Regarding this clonotype: A junction end diverges from the germline sequence, so it may reflect a read error. The genes are TRBV20-1 and TRBJ2-3, with 13 bases that match TRBD2. The CDR3 spans 14 residues. CDR1 is DFQATT, CDR2 SNEGSKA, per germline (reference sequence). The chain's CDR3 is CSATGTSGVDAQYF. In DNA, the CDR3 is TGCAGTGCGACCGGGACTAGCGGGGTAGATGCGCAGTATTTT.

The gene calls are TRBV5-1 and TRBJ2-1; D possibly corresponds to TRBD1 (7 bases). The V gene's germline CDR1 is SGHRS and CDR2 YFSETQ. This CDR3 spans 15 amino acids. Trimming took 1 base from V and 8 from J, leaving 16 bases between them. The CDR3 nucleotides are TGCGCCAGCAGCTTGCCCAGGGGGGCGGTCGATGAGCAGTTCTTC. Translation gives CASSLPRGAVDEQFF.

The chain combines TRBV11-2 with TRBJ2-1; TRBD2 matches 8 bases. V was pared by 0 bases and J by 0 bases, with 4 bases of the junction left unmatched. Germline V CDR1 and CDR2: SGHAT, FQNNGV. This CDR3 has 17 residues. CDR3 sequence reads: CASSLESSGGSYNEQFF. CDR3 coding DNA: TGTGCCAGCAGCTTAGAATCCAGCGGGGGCTCCTACAATGAGCAGTTCTTC.

This clonotype has only a few counts. This sequence joins TRBV3-1 and TRBJ2-7; TRBD1 agrees at 7 bases. This CDR3 has 15 residues. Germline loops: CDR1 LGHDT, CDR2 YNNKEL (reference sequence). V gave up 1 base and J gave up 0 bases; unmatched junction bases: 3. CDR3 bases: TGTGCCAGCAGCCAAGTCTGGGACAGCTCCTACGAGCAGTACTTC. This encodes CASSQVWDSSYEQYF.

The genes are TRBV7-9 and TRBJ2-7; 7 bases fit TRBD1. This CDR3 region has 15 residues. From germline, CDR1 is SEHNR and CDR2 FQNEAQ (reference sequence). Trimming removed 2 bases from V and 0 bases from J; junction bases left unmatched: 4. The CDR3 is CASSLPGQSSYEQYF. The CDR3 DNA reads as TGTGCCAGCAGCTTACCGGGACAGAGCTCCTACGAGCAGTACTTC.

Only a few counts were recorded for this clonotype. Relative to the germline gene, one junction end is altered; a read error may explain this. V and J are TRBV4-2 and TRBJ2-1; D unresolved. This CDR3 contains 15 residues. In germline, CDR1 is LGHNA, CDR2 YNFKEQ. CDR3 sequence: CASRQDESSYNEQFF. The CDR3 DNA sequence: TGTGCCAGCAGGCAAGACGAGAGCTCCTACAATGAGCAGTTCTTC.

The rearrangement uses TRBV6-2 or TRBV6-3 and TRBJ2-7, with D possibly being TRBD2 (5 bases). The CDR3 has 14 residues. V lost 6 bases to trimming and J lost 3 bases, with 15 bases between them. CDR1 is MNHEY and CDR2 is SVGEGT in the germline V gene. The CDR3 region has the DNA TGTGCCAGCAGCGAGACGGGGATGGACTACGAGCAGTACTTC. It yields the protein CASSETGMDYEQYF.

This chain links TRBV9 with TRBJ2-3, with 14 positions matching TRBD2. This CDR3 comprises 18 residues. V was pared by 3 bases and J by 6 bases, with 12 bases of the junction left unmatched. CDR1 and CDR2 from the germline V gene are SGDLS and YYNGEE. CDR3: CASSDGNGGLAGADTQYF. The CDR3, as DNA: TGTGCCAGCAGCGATGGAAATGGGGGACTAGCGGGAGCTGATACGCAGTATTTT.

V gene TRBV5-1 combines with J gene TRBJ1-1; D gene unclear. V was pared by 6 bases and J by 0 bases, with 9 bases between. The CDR3 totals 13 residues. Germline assignment: CDR1 SGHRS and CDR2 YFSETQ. CDR3 DNA: TGCGCCAGCAACCCGGTAGTGAACACTGAAGCTTTCTTT. Translation gives CASNPVVNTEAFF.